This T cell receptor (beta chain) was retrieved from a study of blood T cell repertoires in COVID-19. Study information: Samples taken during acute and convalescent COVID-19 were collected in the United States, Italy and Spain. From T cells, B-cell-depleted T cells, or PBMCs came the material, which was cDNA or gDNA.

The repertoire was sequenced with immunoSEQ multiplex PCR; TCRdb's copy has only in-frame clones and lacks some. The repertoire has under 200,000 clones, around 89% of them found once; the top ten carry 6.6%. In germline, CDR1 is MNHNS, CDR2 SASEGT. V was shortened by 3 bases and J by 4 bases, with 15 bases between the two germline ends. CDR3 length: 15 amino acids. The receptor's source is a woman in her forties or fifties who had recovered from COVID-19. The chain employs TRBV6-1 and TRBJ1-2; D is perhaps TRBD1 (5 bases). Specimen: PBMCs or T cells enriched from blood (not recorded which). DNA of the CDR3: TGTGCCAGCAGTGACACTCGTCGGGGGAGCTATGGCTACACCTTC. Its protein product is CASSDTRRGSYGYTF.